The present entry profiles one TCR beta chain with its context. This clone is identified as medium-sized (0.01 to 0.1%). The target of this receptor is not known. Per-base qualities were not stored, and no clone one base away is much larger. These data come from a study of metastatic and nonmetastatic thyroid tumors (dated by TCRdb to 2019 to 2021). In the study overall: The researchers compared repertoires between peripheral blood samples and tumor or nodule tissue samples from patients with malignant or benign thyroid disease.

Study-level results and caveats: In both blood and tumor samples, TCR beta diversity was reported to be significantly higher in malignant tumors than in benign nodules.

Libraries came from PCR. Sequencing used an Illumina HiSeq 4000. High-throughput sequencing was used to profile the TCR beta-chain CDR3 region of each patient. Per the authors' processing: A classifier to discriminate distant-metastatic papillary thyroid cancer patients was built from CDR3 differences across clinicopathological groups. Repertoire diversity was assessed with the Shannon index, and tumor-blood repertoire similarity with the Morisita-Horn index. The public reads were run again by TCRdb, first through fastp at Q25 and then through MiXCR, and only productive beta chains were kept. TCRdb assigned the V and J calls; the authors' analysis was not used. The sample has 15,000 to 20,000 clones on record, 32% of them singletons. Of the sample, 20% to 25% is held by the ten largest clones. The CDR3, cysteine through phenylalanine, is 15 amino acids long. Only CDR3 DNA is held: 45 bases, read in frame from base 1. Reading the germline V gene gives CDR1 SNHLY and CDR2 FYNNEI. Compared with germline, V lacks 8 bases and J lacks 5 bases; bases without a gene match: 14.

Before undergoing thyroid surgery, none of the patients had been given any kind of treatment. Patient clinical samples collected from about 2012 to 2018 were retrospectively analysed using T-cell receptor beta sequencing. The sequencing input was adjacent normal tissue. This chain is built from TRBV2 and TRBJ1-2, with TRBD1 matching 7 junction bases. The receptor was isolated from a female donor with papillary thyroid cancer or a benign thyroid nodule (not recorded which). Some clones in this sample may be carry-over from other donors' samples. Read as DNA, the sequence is TGTGCCAGCTGGGACCCCAGACAGGGCCTTTATGGCTACACCTTC. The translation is CASWDPRQGLYGYTF.